One TCR beta chain is described in this entry. Its specificity is unknown. This sample was taken from a study of cytomegalovirus exposure and HLA in healthy donors. Study-wide points: It was reported that TCR beta sequences correctly inferred the HLA-A and HLA-B alleles for most subjects. An assumption of roughly uniform sequencing depth across donors underlay the presence/absence analyses.

PCR employed 60 Vbeta and 13 Jbeta primers. Method: immunoSEQ multiplex PCR; TCRdb's copy keeps in-frame clones and lacks some. The listing contains about 150,000 clones. The specimen sequenced was PBMCs. The source is a woman aged 45-59 years in good health and CMV-seronegative.

The CDR3 reads CASSFRTTGASEAFF. The CDR3 region has the DNA TGTGCCAGCAGTTTCAGGACAACAGGGGCCTCTGAAGCTTTCTTT. The chain carries TRBV28 and TRBJ1-1; TRBD1 aligns across 7 bases. V shed 3 bases and J 6 bases; nucleotides not matched to a gene: 10. The CDR3 spans 15 residues. Germline assignment: CDR1 MDHEN and CDR2 SYDVKM.